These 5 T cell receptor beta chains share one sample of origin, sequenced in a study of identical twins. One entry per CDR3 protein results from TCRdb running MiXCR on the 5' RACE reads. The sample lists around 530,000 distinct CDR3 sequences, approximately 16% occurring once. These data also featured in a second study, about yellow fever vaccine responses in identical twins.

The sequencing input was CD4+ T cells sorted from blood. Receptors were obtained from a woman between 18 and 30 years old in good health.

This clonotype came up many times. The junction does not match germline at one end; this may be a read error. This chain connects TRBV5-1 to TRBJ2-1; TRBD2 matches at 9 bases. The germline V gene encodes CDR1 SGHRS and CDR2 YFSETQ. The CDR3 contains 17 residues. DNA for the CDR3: TGCGCCAGCAGGTTGGGGAAAACTAGCGGGTCCTACAATGAGCAGTTCTTC. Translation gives CASRLGKTSGSYNEQFF.

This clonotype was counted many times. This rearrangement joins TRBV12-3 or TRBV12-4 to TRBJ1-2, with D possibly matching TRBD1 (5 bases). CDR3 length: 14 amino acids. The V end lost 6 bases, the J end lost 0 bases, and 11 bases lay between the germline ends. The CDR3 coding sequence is TGTGCCAGCAGCCCCAGACAGACTAACTATGGCTACACCTTC. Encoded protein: CASSPRQTNYGYTF.

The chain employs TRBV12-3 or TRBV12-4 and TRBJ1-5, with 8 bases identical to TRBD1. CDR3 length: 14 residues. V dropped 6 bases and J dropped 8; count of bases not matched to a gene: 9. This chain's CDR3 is CASSYIGQGKPQHF. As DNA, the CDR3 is TGTGCCAGCAGCTATATCGGACAGGGTAAGCCCCAGCATTTT.

CDR3 region: CASSLGFSGDSNQPQHF. The CDR3 DNA sequence: TGTGCCAGCAGCTTAGGTTTCTCAGGGGATAGCAATCAGCCCCAGCATTTT. The chain combines TRBV7-6 with TRBJ1-5, with a tentative D call TRBD1 (6 bases). This CDR3 spans 17 amino acids. Trimming shortened V by 1 base and J by 0 bases, and 13 bases separated the two germline ends. Germline V gene data show CDR1 as SGHVS and CDR2 as FNYEAQ. Full variable domain (missing parts from reference TRBV7-6 and TRBJ1-5): GAGVSQSPRYKVTKRGQDVALRCDPISGHVSLYWYRQALGQGPEFLTYFNYEAQQDKSGLPNDRFSAERPEGSISTLTIQRTEQRDSAMYRCASSLGFSGDSNQPQHFGDGTRLSIL.

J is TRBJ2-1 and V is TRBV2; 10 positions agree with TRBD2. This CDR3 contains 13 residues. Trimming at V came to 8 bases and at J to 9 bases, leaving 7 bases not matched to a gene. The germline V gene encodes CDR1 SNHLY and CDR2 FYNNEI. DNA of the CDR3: TGTGCCAGCGGTTGGGTAGCGGGAGGTGAGCAGTTCTTC. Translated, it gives CASGWVAGGEQFF. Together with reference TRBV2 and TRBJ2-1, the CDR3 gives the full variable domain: EPEVTQTPSHQVTQMGQEVILRCVPISNHLYFYWYRQILGQKVEFLVSFYNNEISEKSEIFDDQFSVERPDGSNFTLKIRSTKLEDSAMYFCASGWVAGGEQFFGPGTRLTVL.